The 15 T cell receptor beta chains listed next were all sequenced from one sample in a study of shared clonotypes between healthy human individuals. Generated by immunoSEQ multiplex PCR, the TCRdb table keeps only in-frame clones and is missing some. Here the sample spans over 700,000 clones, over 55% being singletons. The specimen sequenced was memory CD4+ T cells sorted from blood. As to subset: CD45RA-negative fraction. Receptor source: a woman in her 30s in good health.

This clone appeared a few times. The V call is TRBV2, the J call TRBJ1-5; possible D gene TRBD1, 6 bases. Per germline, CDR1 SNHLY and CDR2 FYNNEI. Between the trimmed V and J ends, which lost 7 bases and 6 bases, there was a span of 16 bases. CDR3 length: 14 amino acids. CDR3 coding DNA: TGTGCCAGCAACGTCCAGGGACATAGTCAGCCCCAGCATTTT. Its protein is CASNVQGHSQPQHF.

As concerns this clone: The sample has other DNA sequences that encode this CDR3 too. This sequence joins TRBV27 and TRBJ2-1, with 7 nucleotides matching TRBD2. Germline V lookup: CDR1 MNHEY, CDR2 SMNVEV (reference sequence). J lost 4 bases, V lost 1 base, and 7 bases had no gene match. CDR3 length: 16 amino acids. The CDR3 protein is CASSLLAGAVYNEQFF. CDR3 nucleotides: TGTGCCAGCAGTTTATTGGCGGGAGCGGTGTACAATGAGCAGTTCTTC.

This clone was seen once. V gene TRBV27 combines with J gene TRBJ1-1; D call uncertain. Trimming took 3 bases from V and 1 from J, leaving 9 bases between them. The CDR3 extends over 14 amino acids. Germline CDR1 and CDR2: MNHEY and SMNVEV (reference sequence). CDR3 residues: CASSFGNANTEAFF. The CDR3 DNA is TGTGCCAGCAGTTTTGGGAACGCGAACACTGAAGCTTTCTTT.

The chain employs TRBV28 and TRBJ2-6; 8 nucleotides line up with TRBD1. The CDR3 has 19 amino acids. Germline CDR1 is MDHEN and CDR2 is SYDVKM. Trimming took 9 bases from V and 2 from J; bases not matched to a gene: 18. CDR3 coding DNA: TGTGCCAGTTTTCCAGGGGGCTTAGGTCCTCGGCCTGGGGCCAACGTCCTGACTTTC. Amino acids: CASFPGGLGPRPGANVLTF.

CDR3 region: CASSPSGRMGLDEQYF. The DNA of the CDR3 is TGTGCCAGCAGCCCTAGCGGGAGAATGGGGTTGGACGAGCAGTACTTC. The rearrangement joins TRBV7-9 to TRBJ2-7; 10 nucleotides agree with TRBD2. The CDR3 loop spans 16 amino acids. J gave up 5 bases and V 5 bases, and 12 bases lay outside the gene matches. From germline, CDR1 is SEHNR and CDR2 FQNEAQ (reference sequence).

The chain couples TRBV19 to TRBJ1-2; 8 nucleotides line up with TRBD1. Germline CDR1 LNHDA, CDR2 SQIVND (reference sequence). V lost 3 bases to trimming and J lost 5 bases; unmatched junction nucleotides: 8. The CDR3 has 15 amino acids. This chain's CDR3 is CASSISGQGGYGYTF. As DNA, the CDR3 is TGTGCCAGTAGTATCTCCGGACAGGGCGGGTATGGCTACACCTTC.

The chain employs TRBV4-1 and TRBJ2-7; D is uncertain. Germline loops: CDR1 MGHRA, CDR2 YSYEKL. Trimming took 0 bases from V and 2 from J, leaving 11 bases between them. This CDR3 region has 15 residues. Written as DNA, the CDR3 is TGCGCCAGCAGCCAAGATCGTGGCAAAACCTACGAGCAGTACTTC. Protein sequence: CASSQDRGKTYEQYF.

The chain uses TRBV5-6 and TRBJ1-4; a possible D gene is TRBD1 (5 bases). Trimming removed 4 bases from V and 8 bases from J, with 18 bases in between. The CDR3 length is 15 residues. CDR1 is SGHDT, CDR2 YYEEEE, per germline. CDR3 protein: CASSKASDMEEKLFF. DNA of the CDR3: TGTGCCAGCAGCAAAGCTTCGGACATGGAGGAAAAACTGTTTTTT.

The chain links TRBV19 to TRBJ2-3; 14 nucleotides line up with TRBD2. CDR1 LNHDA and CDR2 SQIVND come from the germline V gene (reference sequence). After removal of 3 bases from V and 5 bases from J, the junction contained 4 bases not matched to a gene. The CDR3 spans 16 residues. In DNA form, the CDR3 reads TGTGCCAGTAGTATTCGACTAGCGGGAGGGGAAGATACGCAGTATTTT. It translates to CASSIRLAGGEDTQYF. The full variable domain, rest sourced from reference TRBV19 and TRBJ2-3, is DGGITQSPKYLFRKEGQNVTLSCEQNLNHDAMYWYRQDPGQGLRLIYYSQIVNDFQKGDIAEGYSVSREKKESFPLTVTSAQKNPTAFYLCASSIRLAGGEDTQYFGPGTRLTVL.

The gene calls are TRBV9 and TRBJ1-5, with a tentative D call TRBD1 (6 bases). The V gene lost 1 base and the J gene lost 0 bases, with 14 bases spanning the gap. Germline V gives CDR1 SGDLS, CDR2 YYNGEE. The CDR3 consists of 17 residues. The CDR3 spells CASSVTPGEYSNQPQHF. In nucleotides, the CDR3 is TGTGCCAGCAGCGTAACCCCAGGGGAGTATAGCAATCAGCCCCAGCATTTT. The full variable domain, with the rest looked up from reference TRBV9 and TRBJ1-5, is DSGVTQTPKHLITATGQRVTLRCSPRSGDLSVYWYQQSLDQGLQFLIQYYNGEERAKGNILERFSAQQFPDLHSELNLSSLELGDSALYFCASSVTPGEYSNQPQHFGDGTRLSIL.

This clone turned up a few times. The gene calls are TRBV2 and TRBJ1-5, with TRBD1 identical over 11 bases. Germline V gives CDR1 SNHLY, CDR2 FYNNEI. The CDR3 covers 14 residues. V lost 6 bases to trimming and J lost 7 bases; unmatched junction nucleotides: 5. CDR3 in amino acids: CASRRTGGEQPQHF. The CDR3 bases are TGTGCCAGCAGGCGGACAGGGGGCGAACAGCCCCAGCATTTT.

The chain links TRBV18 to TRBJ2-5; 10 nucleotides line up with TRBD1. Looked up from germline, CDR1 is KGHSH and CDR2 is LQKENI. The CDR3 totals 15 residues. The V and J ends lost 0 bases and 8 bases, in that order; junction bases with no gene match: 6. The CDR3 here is CASSPPGTGASTQYF. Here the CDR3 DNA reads TGTGCCAGCTCACCACCAGGGACAGGGGCCTCAACCCAGTACTTC.

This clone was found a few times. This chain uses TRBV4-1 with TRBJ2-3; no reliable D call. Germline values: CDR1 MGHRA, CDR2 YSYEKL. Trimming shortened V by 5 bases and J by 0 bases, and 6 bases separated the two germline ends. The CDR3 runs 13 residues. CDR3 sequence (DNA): TGCGCCAGCAGCGCGTCGAGCACAGATACGCAGTATTTT. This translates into CASSASSTDTQYF.

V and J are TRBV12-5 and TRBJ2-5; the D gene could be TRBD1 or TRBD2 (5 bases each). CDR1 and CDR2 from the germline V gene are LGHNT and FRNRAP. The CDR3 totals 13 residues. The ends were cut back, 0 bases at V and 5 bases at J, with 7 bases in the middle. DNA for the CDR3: TGTGCTAGTGGTTTGGTAGAGGGGGAGACCCAGTACTTC. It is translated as CASGLVEGETQYF.

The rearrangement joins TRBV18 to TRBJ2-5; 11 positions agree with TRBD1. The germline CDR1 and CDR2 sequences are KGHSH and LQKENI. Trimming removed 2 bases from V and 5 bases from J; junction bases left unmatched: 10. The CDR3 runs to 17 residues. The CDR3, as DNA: TGTGCCAGCTCACCATTCACCGGACAGGGGGCTGGTGAGACCCAGTACTTC. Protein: CASSPFTGQGAGETQYF.